This record concerns one T cell receptor beta chain sequence. This specimen comes from a study of T cells after somatic rescue of genetic block. Assay: immunoSEQ multiplex PCR; the TCRdb copy retains only in-frame clones and omits some. Here the sample spans more than 70,000 clones, 85% to 90% being singletons. V shed 7 bases and J shed 2 bases, with 18 bases lying between them. This CDR3 is built from 15 residues. CDR1 MNHGY and CDR2 SAAAGT come from the germline V gene. What was sequenced was peripheral blood mononuclear cells (PBMCs). The chain couples TRBV6-8 to TRBJ2-7, with a tentative D call TRBD2 (6 bases). This receptor was taken from a young woman. CDR3 in amino acids: CASTLVLADTYEQYF. DNA for the CDR3: TGTGCCAGCACCCTGGTACTAGCTGACACCTACGAGCAGTACTTC.